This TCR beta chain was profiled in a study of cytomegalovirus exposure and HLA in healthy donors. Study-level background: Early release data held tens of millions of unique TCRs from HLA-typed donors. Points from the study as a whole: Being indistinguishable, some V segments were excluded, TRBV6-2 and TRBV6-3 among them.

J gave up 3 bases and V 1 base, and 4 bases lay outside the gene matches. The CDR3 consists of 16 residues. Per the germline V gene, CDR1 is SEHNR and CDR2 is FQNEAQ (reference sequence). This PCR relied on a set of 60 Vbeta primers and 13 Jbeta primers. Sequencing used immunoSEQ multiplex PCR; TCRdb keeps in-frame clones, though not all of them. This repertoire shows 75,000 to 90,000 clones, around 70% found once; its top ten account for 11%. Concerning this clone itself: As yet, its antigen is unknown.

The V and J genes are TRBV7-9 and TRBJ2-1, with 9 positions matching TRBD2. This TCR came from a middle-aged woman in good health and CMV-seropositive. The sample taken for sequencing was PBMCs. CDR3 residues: CASSLVISGGYNEQFF. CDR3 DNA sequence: TGTGCCAGCAGCTTAGTCATTAGCGGGGGCTACAATGAGCAGTTCTTC.